The TCR beta chain described here comes from a study of OX40 agonist ivuxolimab in advanced cancers. Study at large: With a range of about 23 to 85, age averaged about 59 years, and more than 75% were male. People who had prior anti-PD-1, anti-PD-L1 or anti-CTLA-4 therapy could take part, and around 40% had some.

The repertoire was sequenced with immunoSEQ multiplex PCR; TCRdb's copy has only in-frame clones and lacks some. The table shows about 79,000 clones, with about 85% occurring only once. Germline loops: CDR1 SGHVS, CDR2 FQNEAQ. This CDR3 has 17 amino acids. V gave up 1 base and J gave up 4 bases; unmatched junction bases: 11. The starting material was CD4+ or CD8+ T cells sorted from blood, obtained in a trial of the OX40 agonist ivuxolimab. The rearrangement links TRBV7-8 to TRBJ2-5; 8 bases match TRBD2. The receptor was isolated from an adult with an advanced solid tumor such as melanoma, head and neck, liver or kidney cancer. DNA of the CDR3: TGTGCCAGCAGCTTAGGGGGGGCCAGCGGGAGTTTAGAGACCCAGTACTTC. Its protein is CASSLGGASGSLETQYF.